Listed here is a single T cell receptor beta chain. Its matching antigen is unknown. The record originates from a study of monozygotic twins with inflammatory bowel disease. General study findings and limits: Lower sharing of clonotypes with other individuals was seen in IBD patients than in healthy twins. This was most marked in patients showing signs of disease activity.

TCRdb reprocessed the 5' RACE reads and reports one entry per CDR3 protein, with no DNA. The sample totals 300,000 to 350,000 distinct CDR3 sequences. This CDR3 comprises 13 residues. CDR1 is SGHRS, CDR2 YFSETQ, per germline. Sequencing used blood. The clonotype originates from a human donor with ulcerative colitis or Crohn's disease, or a healthy co-twin of an affected twin (not recorded which). V gene TRBV5-1 combines with J gene TRBJ2-1; as DNA is missing, the TRBD1 call by TCRdb cannot be tested. The CDR3 region is CASSLDPDLPQFF.